This paragraph covers one T cell receptor (beta chain) sequence. Its target is not known. Produced via immunoSEQ multiplex PCR; TCRdb's table is partial and in-frame only. Of fewer than 100,000 clones listed, about 80% were seen once; the top ten hold around 0.48%. This sample was taken from a study of OX40 agonist ivuxolimab in advanced cancers. The wider study: The treatment was a fully human IgG2 OX40 agonist, ivuxolimab. Study-level results: CD4+ and CD8+ blood T cells expanded clonally by week 6 at 0.1 to 3.0 mg/kg. The expanded peripheral T cells' antigen specificity was not determined.

V was trimmed by 1 base and J by 0 bases, leaving 9 bases between them. This CDR3 is 15 amino acids long. CDR1 is SGHRS, CDR2 YFSETQ, per germline. This receptor was taken from an adult with an advanced solid tumor such as melanoma, head and neck, liver or kidney cancer. The sequences come from CD4+ or CD8+ T cells sorted from blood, collected in a trial of the OX40 agonist ivuxolimab. The chain combines TRBV5-1 with TRBJ2-3; no clear D. The CDR3 reads CASSLRPSSTDTQYF. The CDR3 DNA follows: TGCGCCAGCAGCTTGCGGCCATCTAGCACAGATACGCAGTATTTT.